The 29 T cell receptor beta chains in this list originate from one sample, sequenced in a study of control samples from healthy donors and cancer patients. Method: immunoSEQ multiplex PCR; TCRdb's copy keeps in-frame clones and lacks some. The sample lists about 51,000 clones; more than 70% were seen once. Input material: PBMCs. All receptors come from a man aged 40-49 years with colorectal cancer.

The chain has TRBV4-1 and TRBJ2-7; 8 nucleotides line up with TRBD2. Germline CDR1 MGHRA, CDR2 YSYEKL. The J segment lost 2 bases and the V segment lost 4 bases, leaving 13 bases of the junction unmatched. CDR3 length equals 17 residues. CDR3 residues: CASSLRHSGTVPYEQYF. Here the CDR3 DNA reads TGCGCCAGCAGCCTTCGACATAGCGGGACTGTACCCTACGAGCAGTACTTC.

The chain employs TRBV4-1 and TRBJ2-2, with 9 nucleotides matching TRBD2. V lost 2 bases to trimming and J lost 1 base; unmatched junction nucleotides: 2. Germline lookup yields CDR1 MGHRA and CDR2 YSYEKL. This CDR3 is 16 amino acids long. The CDR3 protein is CASSQWTSENTGELFF. CDR3 DNA sequence: TGCGCCAGCAGCCAATGGACTAGCGAGAACACCGGGGAGCTGTTTTTT.

As concerns this clone: Other DNA sequences in this sample translate to the same CDR3. The chain recombines TRBV28 with TRBJ1-1; 8 bases align to TRBD1. Germline values: CDR1 MDHEN, CDR2 SYDVKM. V dropped 6 bases and J dropped 5; count of bases not matched to a gene: 14. The CDR3 consists of 16 residues. The CDR3 coding sequence is TGTGCCAGCAGCGAACAAGGGCAGGGGGCACGGACTGAAGCTTTCTTT. It encodes CASSEQGQGARTEAFF. Together with reference TRBV28 and TRBJ1-1, the CDR3 gives the full variable domain: DVKVTQSSRYLVKRTGEKVFLECVQDMDHENMFWYRQDPGLGLRLIYFSYDVKMKEKGDIPEGYSVSREKKERFSLILESASTNQTSMYLCASSEQGQGARTEAFFGQGTRLTVV.

The chain links TRBV19 to TRBJ2-5; D may be TRBD2 (5 bases). V was trimmed by 5 bases and J by 1 base, leaving 8 bases between them. CDR1 LNHDA and CDR2 SQIVND come from the germline V gene (reference sequence). This CDR3 contains 13 residues. In DNA form, the CDR3 reads TGTGCCAGTAGTTCAGCGGCCCAAGAGACCCAGTACTTC. Amino acid sequence: CASSSAAQETQYF. Full variable domain (remainder filled in from reference TRBV19 and TRBJ2-5): DGGITQSPKYLFRKEGQNVTLSCEQNLNHDAMYWYRQDPGQGLRLIYYSQIVNDFQKGDIAEGYSVSREKKESFPLTVTSAQKNPTAFYLCASSSAAQETQYFGPGTRLLVL.

The genes are TRBV19 and TRBJ2-3; 8 bases match TRBD2. V dropped 6 bases and J dropped 5; count of bases not matched to a gene: 7. CDR1 is LNHDA and CDR2 is SQIVND in the germline V gene (reference sequence). The CDR3 loop spans 14 amino acids. DNA for the CDR3: TGTGCCAGTAGATCACTAGCGGCGGAAGATACGCAGTATTTT. The encoded protein is CASRSLAAEDTQYF. Full variable domain (outside the CDR3, taken from reference TRBV19 and TRBJ2-3): DGGITQSPKYLFRKEGQNVTLSCEQNLNHDAMYWYRQDPGQGLRLIYYSQIVNDFQKGDIAEGYSVSREKKESFPLTVTSAQKNPTAFYLCASRSLAAEDTQYFGPGTRLTVL.

The chain joins TRBV28 to TRBJ2-1; 7 nucleotides line up with TRBD2. The germline V gene has CDR1 MDHEN and CDR2 SYDVKM. This CDR3 spans 16 amino acids. V lost 3 bases, J lost 8 bases, and 13 bases stayed unmatched. The CDR3: CASSFVWLAVSDEQFF. The CDR3 coding sequence is TGTGCCAGCAGTTTTGTTTGGCTAGCGGTTTCGGATGAGCAGTTCTTC.

This clone was detected a few times. The chain uses TRBV12-3 or TRBV12-4 and TRBJ1-3; tentative D call: TRBD1 (6 bases). V was clipped by 10 bases and J by 0 bases, with 10 bases between them. The CDR3 length is 13 residues. Here the CDR3 reads CAIQGLSGNTIYF. As DNA, the CDR3 is TGTGCCATACAGGGCCTCTCTGGAAACACCATATATTTT.

The chain couples TRBV3-1 (or the pseudogene TRBV3-2) to TRBJ1-1; D gene uncertain. The CDR3 consists of 15 residues. Germline V lookup: CDR1 LGHDT, CDR2 YNNKEL (reference sequence). With 7 bases removed from V and 1 base from J, the gap between germline ends came to 16 bases. CDR3 residues: CASTKNLQSNTEAFF. The CDR3 DNA sequence: TGTGCCAGCACCAAAAACTTACAATCGAACACTGAAGCTTTCTTT.

The chain couples TRBV5-6 to TRBJ1-2; a weak D match, TRBD1 (6 bases). Trimming pared 6 bases from V and 3 bases from J, leaving 12 bases between. This CDR3 has 13 residues. CDR1 and CDR2 from the germline V gene are SGHDT and YYEEEE. CDR3 sequence (DNA): TGTGCCAGCATTCAGGCAGGGGACTATGGCTACACCTTC. Translated, it gives CASIQAGDYGYTF.

This clone turned up a few times. This chain links TRBV7-2 with TRBJ1-3; no clear D gene. The CDR3 is 16 residues long. The germline V and J ends were trimmed by 2 bases and 2 bases, with 13 bases remaining between them. Germline loops: CDR1 SGHTA, CDR2 FQGNSA. The CDR3 nucleotides read TGTGCCAGCAGCTTATTGAGCAGGTACACTGGAAACACCATATATTTT. It specifies CASSLLSRYTGNTIYF.

The chain carries TRBV6-5 and TRBJ2-2; a weak D match, TRBD1 (5 bases). This CDR3 spans 15 amino acids. Germline V lookup: CDR1 MNHEY, CDR2 SVGAGI. Trimming took 3 bases from V and 1 from J, leaving 9 bases between them. For the CDR3, the DNA is TGTGCCAGCAGTTATGACAGAGGGAACACCGGGGAGCTGTTTTTT. This codes for CASSYDRGNTGELFF.

This chain connects TRBV10-3 to TRBJ1-5; D remains unclear. The CDR3 is made up of 17 amino acids. Trimming pared 5 bases from V and 1 base from J, leaving 18 bases between. Germline V gene data show CDR1 as ENHRY and CDR2 as SYGVKD. In DNA form, the CDR3 reads TGTGCCATCAGTCCGGATATTCGAGGGTTGAGCAATCAGCCCCAGCATTTT. The encoded protein is CAISPDIRGLSNQPQHF.

The chain joins TRBV6-5 to TRBJ2-7; D uncertain. Germline-derived CDR1 and CDR2 are MNHEY and SVGAGI. The CDR3 has 15 residues. Trimming pared 0 bases from V and 1 base from J, leaving 10 bases between. CDR3 DNA sequence: TGTGCCAGCAGTTACTCGATATCCGGGTCCTACGAGCAGTACTTC. Protein product: CASSYSISGSYEQYF.

Of note for this clone: The sample holds other DNA sequences that translate to the same CDR3. The gene calls are TRBV5-1 and TRBJ2-7; D gene ambiguous. CDR1 and CDR2 from the germline V gene are SGHRS and YFSETQ. V was shortened by 0 bases and J by 3 bases, with 4 bases between the two germline ends. The CDR3 is made up of 12 amino acids. The CDR3 sequence is CASSLGDYEQYF. CDR3 coding DNA: TGCGCCAGCAGCTTGGGAGACTACGAGCAGTACTTC.

The chain has TRBV10-1 and TRBJ2-7; D gene unclear. Germline assignment: CDR1 WNHNN and CDR2 SYGVQD (reference sequence). Trimming shortened V by 6 bases and J by 2 bases, and 14 bases separated the two germline ends. This CDR3 is 14 amino acids long. The CDR3 reads CASSSWTEPYEQYF. Written as DNA, the CDR3 is TGCGCCAGCAGCTCTTGGACGGAGCCCTACGAGCAGTACTTC.

V gene TRBV6-5 combines with J gene TRBJ1-2; D not resolved. Trimming pared 9 bases from V and 5 bases from J, leaving 13 bases between. The CDR3 contains 12 residues. The germline V gene has CDR1 MNHEY and CDR2 SVGAGI. CDR3 coding DNA: TGTGCCAGTAAACAAGCCCCATATGGCTACACCTTC. Its translation is CASKQAPYGYTF.

This sequence joins TRBV19 and TRBJ1-5, with D uncertain. The CDR3 consists of 17 residues. The germline CDR1 and CDR2 sequences are LNHDA and SQIVND (reference sequence). Trimming took off 9 bases at V and 0 bases at J, with 21 bases between the two ends. The CDR3 nucleotides are TGTGCCAGCCTAGACAAGCCGAATCGATTTAGCAATCAGCCCCAGCATTTT. This gives the protein CASLDKPNRFSNQPQHF.

The rearrangement uses TRBV11-2 and TRBJ2-7, with D perhaps TRBD1 or TRBD2 (5 bases each). CDR1 is SGHAT, CDR2 FQNNGV, per germline. This CDR3 is built from 14 residues. Trimming pared 5 bases from V and 3 bases from J, leaving 14 bases between. The CDR3 loop is CASSPIGTDYEQYF. The CDR3 DNA reads TGTGCCAGCAGCCCCATAGGGACCGACTACGAGCAGTACTTC.

The J gene is TRBJ1-2, the V gene TRBV2; perhaps TRBD1 as D (6 bases). This CDR3 comprises 13 residues. Germline CDR1 reads SNHLY; CDR2 reads FYNNEI. The V end lost 5 bases, the J end lost 8 bases, and 15 bases lay between the germline ends. The CDR3 region is CASSRGGRTGYTF. CDR3 DNA sequence: TGTGCCAGCAGTCGGGGGGGCCGGACCGGCTACACCTTC.

This sequence joins TRBV3-1 (or the pseudogene TRBV3-2) and TRBJ1-2, with D perhaps TRBD1 (6 bases). Germline V gene sequence: CDR1 LGHDT, CDR2 YNNKEL (reference sequence). The CDR3 has 18 residues. Trimming removed 1 base from V and 0 bases from J, with 18 bases in between. The CDR3 region has the DNA TGTGCCAGCAGCCAAGTCGGACAGCCCGAGAGTTCTAACTATGGCTACACCTTC. Its protein product is CASSQVGQPESSNYGYTF.

The chain combines TRBV7-9 with TRBJ2-3; 12 nucleotides match TRBD2. Per the germline V gene, CDR1 is SEHNR and CDR2 is FQNEAQ (reference sequence). V lost 5 bases and J lost 6; bases outside the gene matches: 9. The CDR3 has 16 residues. CDR3 nucleotides: TGTGCCAGCAGCGCTTGGGAGACTAGCGGGAGCGATACGCAGTATTTT. It specifies CASSAWETSGSDTQYF.

This rearrangement joins TRBV7-2 to TRBJ2-1; D ambiguous. The length of the CDR3 is 12 residues. V was clipped by 2 bases and J by 10 bases, with 9 bases between them. Germline V gives CDR1 SGHTA, CDR2 FQGNSA. The CDR3 sequence: CASSLFLPEQFF. Written as DNA, the CDR3 is TGTGCCAGCAGCTTATTTTTGCCAGAGCAGTTCTTC.

The chain has TRBV10-3 and TRBJ1-3; a possible D gene is TRBD1 (5 bases). This CDR3 has 15 amino acids. The germline V gene has CDR1 ENHRY and CDR2 SYGVKD. The V end was cut by 6 bases, the J end by 2 bases, with 14 bases between. Written as DNA, the CDR3 is TGTGCCATCAGGGTACAGGAAGAGGCTGGAAACACCATATATTTT. Translated, it gives CAIRVQEEAGNTIYF.

V usage is TRBV6-6 and J usage is TRBJ1-2; D remains ambiguous. V was shortened by 6 bases and J by 0 bases, with 14 bases between the two germline ends. Germline CDR1 reads MNHNY; CDR2 reads SVGAGI (reference sequence). CDR3 size: 15 residues. Written as DNA, the CDR3 is TGTGCCAGCAGAGGCGGGTCCTCAGCTAACTATGGCTACACCTTC. Amino acids: CASRGGSSANYGYTF.

The chain carries TRBV4-1 and TRBJ2-7; D is possibly TRBD1 (6 bases). The CDR3 has 16 residues. Germline V CDR1 and CDR2: MGHRA, YSYEKL. V was pared by 10 bases and J by 1 base, with 23 bases between. CDR3 protein: CATQDLTGKRSYEQYF. CDR3 DNA sequence: TGCGCCACCCAGGATCTAACAGGGAAAAGGTCCTACGAGCAGTACTTC.

The rearrangement uses TRBV27 and TRBJ2-4, with D maybe TRBD1 (6 bases). The CDR3 totals 14 residues. Trimming cost V 6 bases and J 7 bases, with 16 bases left between them. The V gene's germline CDR1 is MNHEY and CDR2 SMNVEV (reference sequence). The CDR3 protein is CASRLVGAMNIQYF. CDR3 DNA: TGTGCCAGCAGGCTCGTGGGGGCGATGAACATTCAGTACTTC.

This chain links TRBV7-2 with TRBJ2-5, with D perhaps TRBD1 (5 bases). This CDR3 is 14 amino acids long. CDR1 and CDR2 from the germline V gene are SGHTA and FQGNSA. Trimming shortened V by 2 bases and J by 4 bases, and 11 bases separated the two germline ends. CDR3 amino acids: CASSLNSGSETQYF. The CDR3 nucleotides are TGTGCCAGCAGCTTAAACTCAGGGTCAGAGACCCAGTACTTC.

This chain joins TRBV7-2 and TRBJ2-7; D is ambiguous. Germline CDR1 is SGHTA and CDR2 is FQGNSA. The CDR3 has 15 residues. V lost 4 bases and J lost 3, with 16 bases in between. The DNA of the CDR3 is TGTGCCAGCAGCTCGGCCTACCGAGCCGGCTACGAGCAGTACTTC. Protein product: CASSSAYRAGYEQYF.

The rearrangement joins TRBV19 to TRBJ2-1, with a weak D call TRBD2 (6 bases). The V and J ends lost 1 base and 4 bases respectively, with 14 bases between them. Germline CDR1 and CDR2: LNHDA and SQIVND (reference sequence). The CDR3 loop spans 16 amino acids. The CDR3 DNA follows: TGTGCCAGTAGTATAGTCTCCGGGAGCTCATACAATGAGCAGTTCTTC. It specifies CASSIVSGSSYNEQFF.